This record covers a single TCR beta chain. This record belongs to a study of shared clonotypes between healthy human individuals. An even split of each subset's genomic DNA across several immunoSEQ plates was performed. Sequencing was performed with immunoSEQ multiplex PCR; in TCRdb, only in-frame clones are kept and a portion is missing. This repertoire shows some 380,000 clones, 96% found once; its top ten account for approximately 0.32%. The CDR3 consists of 14 residues. Per the germline V gene, CDR1 is MNHEY and CDR2 is SMNVEV (reference sequence). J lost 6 bases, V lost 1 base, and 4 bases had no gene match.

The chain carries TRBV27 and TRBJ1-1; 8 nucleotides agree with TRBD1. Sequencing was performed on memory CD8+ T cells sorted from blood. This sample's subset: CD45RO+ cells pooled with CCR7-negative TemRA cells. This clonotype originated in a man aged 30 to 45 in good health. The CDR3 reads CASSLWTGLPEAFF. The CDR3 DNA is TGTGCCAGCAGTTTATGGACAGGGCTCCCTGAAGCTTTCTTT.